This T cell receptor (beta chain) is drawn from a study of control samples from healthy donors and cancer patients. Germline V lookup: CDR1 KGHDR, CDR2 SFDVKD. The V end lost 8 bases, the J end lost 0 bases, and 12 bases lay between the germline ends. The CDR3 is made up of 15 amino acids. TCRdb's table, derived via immunoSEQ multiplex PCR, lists solely in-frame clones and lacks some. The sample lists around 51,000 clones, 85% to 90% seen once, with under 45% in the top ten. The receptor was derived from a man aged 45-65 years with head and neck cancer. The genes are TRBV24-1 and TRBJ2-2, with D possibly being TRBD2 (6 bases). Sequencing used PBMCs. As DNA, the CDR3 is TGTGCCACCACCATTAGCGGAGCGAACACCGGGGAGCTGTTTTTT. Translating it yields CATTISGANTGELFF.